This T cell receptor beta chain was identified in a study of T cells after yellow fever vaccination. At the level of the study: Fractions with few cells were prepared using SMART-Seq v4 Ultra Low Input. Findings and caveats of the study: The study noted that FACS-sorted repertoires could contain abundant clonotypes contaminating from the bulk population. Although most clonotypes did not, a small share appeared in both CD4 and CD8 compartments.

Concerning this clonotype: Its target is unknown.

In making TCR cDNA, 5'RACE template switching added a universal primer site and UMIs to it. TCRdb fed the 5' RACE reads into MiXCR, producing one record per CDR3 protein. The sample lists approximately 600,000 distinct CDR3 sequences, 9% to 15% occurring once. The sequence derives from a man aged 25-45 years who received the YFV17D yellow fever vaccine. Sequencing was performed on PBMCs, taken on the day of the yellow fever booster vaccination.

The CDR3 nucleotides read TGTGCCAGTCGACGTAGCGGTAGCACAGATACGCAGTATTTT. Its translation: CASRRSGSTDTQYF. This chain connects TRBV19 to TRBJ2-3, with D maybe TRBD2 (6 bases). This CDR3 region has 14 residues. Trimming cost V 8 bases and J 0 bases, with 12 bases left between them. Germline V CDR1 and CDR2: LNHDA, SQIVND (reference sequence).